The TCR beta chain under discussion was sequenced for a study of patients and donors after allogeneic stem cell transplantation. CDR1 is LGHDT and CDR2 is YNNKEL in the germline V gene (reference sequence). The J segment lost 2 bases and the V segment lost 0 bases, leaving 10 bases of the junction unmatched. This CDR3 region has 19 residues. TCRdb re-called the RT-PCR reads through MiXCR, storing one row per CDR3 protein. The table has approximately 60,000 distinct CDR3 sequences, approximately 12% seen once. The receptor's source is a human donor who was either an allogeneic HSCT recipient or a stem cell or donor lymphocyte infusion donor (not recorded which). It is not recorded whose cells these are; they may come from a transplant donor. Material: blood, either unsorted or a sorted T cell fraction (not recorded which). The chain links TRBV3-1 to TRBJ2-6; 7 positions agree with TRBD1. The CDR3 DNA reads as TGTGCCAGCAGCCAAGATCACGGGACAGTTACCCCTGGGGCCAACGTCCTGACTTTC. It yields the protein CASSQDHGTVTPGANVLTF.